What follows are 26 T cell receptor beta chains derived from one specimen sequenced in a study of vaccination effects on CD4 cells after COVID-19. Here immunoSEQ multiplex PCR was the method, and the copy in TCRdb shows in-frame clones only, minus some. This sample carries about 74,000 clones, roughly three quarters of them seen once, and the ten largest clones take roughly 2%. Once cultured for 9 to 11 days, the cells underwent separation to obtain CD4+ T cells. These TCRs are of unknown antigen specificity. The source material was CD4+ T cells from PBMCs cultured without peptide, sampled before COVID-19 vaccination. These receptors were collected from a human donor who received a COVID-19 vaccine.

The V and J genes are TRBV5-1 and TRBJ1-1; tentative D call: TRBD1 (6 bases). Germline V gene lookup returns CDR1 SGHRS and CDR2 YFSETQ. The length of the CDR3 is 14 residues. The germline V and J ends were trimmed by 7 bases and 0 bases, with 13 bases remaining between them. CDR3 DNA sequence: TGCGCCAGCGGGGAGACAGGCATGAACACTGAAGCTTTCTTT. It yields the protein CASGETGMNTEAFF.

A single count supports this clone. The V and J genes are TRBV4-3 and TRBJ1-4; 7 nucleotides line up with TRBD1. This CDR3 contains 22 residues. V lost 1 base, J lost 0 bases, and 20 bases stayed unmatched. CDR1 and CDR2 from the germline V gene are LGHNA and YSLEER. The CDR3 region has the DNA TGCGCCAGCAGCCAAGCCATTTTTGTGTGGAGGGGGCGGGATCCAACTAATGAAAAACTGTTTTTT. As protein: CASSQAIFVWRGRDPTNEKLFF.

The rearrangement uses TRBV6-2 or TRBV6-3 and TRBJ1-4; D ambiguous. Germline-derived CDR1 and CDR2 are MNHEY and SVGEGT. Trimming took off 0 bases at V and 5 bases at J, with 10 bases between the two ends. The CDR3 loop spans 15 amino acids. CDR3 in DNA: TGTGCCAGCAGTTACTCCGGTACCGGGAATGAAAAACTGTTTTTT. Translation: CASSYSGTGNEKLFF.

The rearrangement uses TRBV5-1 and TRBJ1-1; 8 positions agree with TRBD1. CDR3 length: 16 residues. Germline CDR1 is SGHRS and CDR2 is YFSETQ. Unmatched junction bases numbered 8, after V lost 3 bases and J lost 1 base. DNA of the CDR3: TGCGCCAGCAGCTATTTACAGGGGGTGGCGAACACTGAAGCTTTCTTT. Amino acid sequence: CASSYLQGVANTEAFF.

The chain has TRBV5-1 and TRBJ2-5, with 9 bases identical to TRBD1. This CDR3 contains 16 residues. V lost 1 base, J lost 2 bases, and 6 bases stayed unmatched. Germline values: CDR1 SGHRS, CDR2 YFSETQ. The CDR3 nucleotides read TGCGCCAGCAGCTTGAGTAAGGGACAGGGACAAGAGACCCAGTACTTC. Translating it yields CASSLSKGQGQETQYF.

This rearrangement joins TRBV14 to TRBJ2-3; TRBD1 matches 8 bases. Per the germline V gene, CDR1 is SGHDN and CDR2 is FVKESK. This CDR3 has 15 residues. The V gene end was trimmed by 1 base and the J gene end by 5 bases; junction bases not matched to a gene: 5. The DNA of the CDR3 is TGTGCCAGCAGCCAAGGGACAGGGAATGGAGATACGCAGTATTTT. Its translation is CASSQGTGNGDTQYF.

The J gene is TRBJ2-1, the V gene TRBV18; TRBD2 matches 13 bases. This CDR3 has 15 residues. Germline CDR1 and CDR2: KGHSH and LQKENI. Trimming at V came to 6 bases and at J to 5 bases, leaving 4 bases not matched to a gene. CDR3 in DNA: TGTGCCAGCTCCATGGGACTAGCGGGGAACAATGAGCAGTTCTTC. Translation: CASSMGLAGNNEQFF.

The chain joins TRBV18 to TRBJ1-1; D call uncertain. Trimming took off 0 bases at V and 4 bases at J, with 12 bases between the two ends. This CDR3 is built from 15 residues. The germline V gene encodes CDR1 KGHSH and CDR2 LQKENI. CDR3 bases: TGTGCCAGCTCACCACCGCGCGTACTCGGCACTGAAGCTTTCTTT. Encoded protein: CASSPPRVLGTEAFF.

The rearrangement joins TRBV5-1 to TRBJ2-6; 7 nucleotides match TRBD1. V lost 4 bases to trimming and J lost 1 base; unmatched junction nucleotides: 11. The germline CDR1 and CDR2 sequences are SGHRS and YFSETQ. The CDR3 is 18 residues long. CDR3 loop: CASSGNRDRHSGANVLTF. The CDR3 DNA follows: TGCGCCAGCAGCGGAAACCGGGACAGACATTCTGGGGCCAACGTCCTGACTTTC.

The chain links TRBV28 to TRBJ2-1; D is unclear. The CDR3 loop spans 13 amino acids. Trimming shortened V by 7 bases and J by 5 bases, and 12 bases separated the two germline ends. CDR1 is MDHEN, CDR2 SYDVKM, per germline. DNA for the CDR3: TGTGCCAGCAAGGTGGGCAGTAACAATGAGCAGTTCTTC. The encoded protein is CASKVGSNNEQFF.

V and J are TRBV6-1 and TRBJ1-2; possibly TRBD1 for D (5 bases). The CDR3 has 12 amino acids. CDR1 is MNHNS and CDR2 is SASEGT in the germline V gene. V dropped 3 bases and J dropped 10 bases, with 12 bases sitting between them. CDR3 in amino acids: CASSEVLGVYTF. The CDR3 region has the DNA TGTGCCAGCAGTGAGGTCTTGGGGGTCTACACCTTC.

In this sample, this clone turned up a few times. This chain links TRBV7-2 with TRBJ1-6, with no clear D. Per the germline V gene, CDR1 is SGHTA and CDR2 is FQGNSA. The length of the CDR3 is 12 residues. V was pared by 3 bases and J by 7 bases, with 4 bases between. The CDR3 here is CASSFANSPLHF. For the CDR3, the DNA is TGTGCCAGCAGCTTCGCGAATTCACCCCTCCACTTT. The variable domain in full, with the rest retrieved from reference TRBV7-2 and TRBJ1-6, is GAGVSQSPSNKVTEKGKDVELRCDPISGHTALYWYRQSLGQGLEFLIYFQGNSAPDKSGLPSDRFSAERTGGSVSTLTIQRTQQEDSAVYLCASSFANSPLHFGNGTRLTVT.

This sequence joins TRBV10-1 and TRBJ2-5; maybe TRBD2 (5 bases). Germline CDR1 WNHNN, CDR2 SYGVQD (reference sequence). Trimming removed 3 bases at V and 4 bases at J, with 12 bases between. This CDR3 comprises 14 residues. In DNA form, the CDR3 reads TGCGCCAGCAGTGATCTCGAAGGAGGAGAGACCCAGTACTTC. Translating it yields CASSDLEGGETQYF.

This chain joins TRBV25-1 and TRBJ2-2; tentative D call: TRBD1 (6 bases). The germline CDR1 and CDR2 sequences are MGHDK and SYGVNS. CDR3 length: 16 residues. Trimming took 3 bases from V and 5 from J, leaving 16 bases between them. In nucleotides, the CDR3 is TGTGCCAGCAGTGAGGGGGCCGGAACGGAAACCGGGGAGCTGTTTTTT. Translation: CASSEGAGTETGELFF.

V gene TRBV3-1 (or the pseudogene TRBV3-2) combines with J gene TRBJ2-1; D gene unclear. Germline-derived CDR1 and CDR2 are LGHDT and YNNKEL (reference sequence). Trimming cost V 2 bases and J 0 bases, with 8 bases left between them. The CDR3 has 15 residues. The CDR3 bases are TGTGCCAGCAGCCAACCATTAGCCTCCTACAATGAGCAGTTCTTC. It specifies CASSQPLASYNEQFF.

The chain employs TRBV19 and TRBJ2-3; no clear D gene. CDR3 length equals 14 residues. Germline assignment: CDR1 LNHDA and CDR2 SQIVND (reference sequence). V gave up 3 bases and J gave up 2 bases, with 9 bases separating them. The CDR3 protein is CASSIGAVTDTQYF. CDR3 in DNA: TGTGCCAGTAGTATCGGCGCGGTCACAGATACGCAGTATTTT.

This chain uses TRBV30 with TRBJ1-5; TRBD1 aligns across 9 bases. Germline V gene sequence: CDR1 GTSNPN, CDR2 SVGIG (reference sequence). J lost 4 bases, V lost 2 bases, and 6 bases had no gene match. CDR3 length: 15 residues. This CDR3 reads CAWSRWDRVNQPQHF. The CDR3 bases are TGTGCCTGGAGTCGGTGGGACAGGGTAAATCAGCCCCAGCATTTT.

This clone was recorded a few times. The chain couples TRBV30 to TRBJ1-1, with D hard to call. The CDR3 sequence is 15 residues long. Trimming pared 3 bases from V and 1 base from J, leaving 15 bases between. The germline V gene has CDR1 GTSNPN and CDR2 SVGIG (reference sequence). The CDR3 DNA sequence: TGTGCCTGGAGAGGGAGGCGGACGGGGAACACTGAAGCTTTCTTT. Amino acids: CAWRGRRTGNTEAFF.

This clone is a singleton in its sample. J is TRBJ1-2 and V is TRBV7-8; D not resolved. V was cut by 11 bases and J by 2 bases, with 15 bases left in between. This CDR3 is 13 amino acids long. CDR1 is SGHVS and CDR2 is FQNEAQ in the germline V gene. The CDR3 region has the DNA TGTGCCGTAAACCTGGGCAGAAACTATGGCTACACCTTC. This codes for CAVNLGRNYGYTF.

The V gene is TRBV5-1, the J gene TRBJ1-5, with D perhaps matching TRBD1 (6 bases). Germline CDR1 and CDR2: SGHRS and YFSETQ. The CDR3 runs to 15 residues. The ends were cut back, 4 bases at V and 5 bases at J, with 16 bases in the middle. CDR3 in DNA: TGCGCCAGCAGCCCGGAGGGGGACGGTCATCAGCCCCAGCATTTT. Translating gives CASSPEGDGHQPQHF.

This clone was seen once. The CDR3 coding sequence is TGCGCCAGCAGCCAAGGGACAGAAGAGTATGGCTACACCTTC. Translation: CASSQGTEEYGYTF. The chain carries TRBV4-3 and TRBJ1-2; weak D call: TRBD1 (6 bases). The CDR3 runs to 14 residues. The germline V and J ends were trimmed by 1 base and 5 bases, with 11 bases remaining between them. The germline gives CDR1 LGHNA, CDR2 YSLEER.

V usage is TRBV2 and J usage is TRBJ2-5; 9 nucleotides align to TRBD1. This CDR3 comprises 14 residues. Unmatched junction bases numbered 9, after V lost 8 bases and J lost 5 bases. From germline, CDR1 is SNHLY and CDR2 FYNNEI. CDR3 in amino acids: CASHRGRPGETQYF. CDR3 DNA: TGTGCCAGCCACAGGGGGCGGCCGGGGGAGACCCAGTACTTC.

The chain combines TRBV30 with TRBJ2-3; 7 bases are a match to TRBD1. Losses at the gene ends were 4 bases for V and 2 bases for J; bases not matched to a gene: 6. Germline V gene data show CDR1 as GTSNPN and CDR2 as SVGIG (reference sequence). This CDR3 comprises 14 residues. CDR3 DNA: TGTGCCTGGAAGACAGGGTCTTACACAGATACGCAGTATTTT. Translated: CAWKTGSYTDTQYF.

The chain uses TRBV5-1 and TRBJ1-2, with D uncertain. Per germline, CDR1 SGHRS and CDR2 YFSETQ. The CDR3 contains 13 residues. The ends were cut back, 1 base at V and 4 bases at J, with 8 bases in the middle. DNA for the CDR3: TGCGCCAGCAGCTTGACCGGACGCTATGGCTACACCTTC. Its protein product is CASSLTGRYGYTF.

This clone appeared once. The chain recombines TRBV11-3 with TRBJ1-1, with D possibly matching TRBD1 (5 bases). Germline CDR1 and CDR2: SGHNT and YENEEA. With 5 bases removed from V and 4 bases from J, the gap between germline ends came to 14 bases. This CDR3 has 14 amino acids. Here the CDR3 DNA reads TGTGCCAGCAGCCCCAACCGGGGGGGCACTGAAGCTTTCTTT. Its translation: CASSPNRGGTEAFF.

V gene TRBV7-3 combines with J gene TRBJ2-3; D remains ambiguous. Germline CDR1 reads SGHTA; CDR2 reads FQGTGA. The V gene lost 5 bases and the J gene lost 0 bases, with 12 bases spanning the gap. The CDR3 is 15 residues long. CDR3 sequence reads: CASSPSSVSTDTQYF. The CDR3 bases are TGTGCCAGCAGCCCTAGTTCCGTTAGCACAGATACGCAGTATTTT.